The text below deals with one T cell receptor (beta chain). Its specificity is not known. The sample originates from a study of T cell responses to AZD1222 COVID-19 vaccine. Study results and caveats: Regions 160-218 and 743-854 dominated among vaccine-associated CD4 TCRs spanning spike. Once two AZD1222 doses were given, Spike-specific TCR breadth and depth went up. Repertoire sampling happened only post peak T cell response.

V was pared by 4 bases and J by 5 bases, with 7 bases of the junction left unmatched. Germline CDR1 is SGHVS and CDR2 is FQNEAQ. This CDR3 region has 14 residues. Sequencing used immunoSEQ multiplex PCR; TCRdb keeps in-frame clones, though not all of them. The repertoire holds approximately 140,000 clones, with over 90% as singletons. The specimen comprised peripheral blood, sampled on day 0 of AZD1222 vaccination. The chain is built from TRBV7-8 and TRBJ2-5; 7 bases match TRBD1. This sequence originates from an adult in good health. The CDR3 reads CASSYYRGQETQYF. Written as DNA, the CDR3 is TGTGCCAGCAGCTACTACAGGGGCCAGGAGACCCAGTACTTC.